This T cell receptor (beta chain) was sequenced during a study of blood T cells in healthy people across ages. Study-wide background: The template switching approach captured approximately one barcoded beta molecule for every two T cells.

Primers used in a second PCR of about 7 to 12 cycles were a sample-barcoded 5' primer and a J-beta primer mix. Each cDNA molecule was tagged by a template-switch adaptor with 12 random nucleotides. TCRdb itself ran the 5' RACE reads through MiXCR, one entry per CDR3 protein. Here the sample spans about 1.5 million distinct CDR3 sequences, about 42% being singletons. There are many counts of this clonotype. This sequence was found in a woman younger than 30 in good health. The sample comprised blood.

CDR3 sequence: CASSPLGMLRNIQYF. The CDR3 region has the DNA TGTGCCAGCAGCCCACTCGGGATGCTGAGAAACATTCAGTACTTC. The V call is TRBV7-2, the J call TRBJ2-4, with a weak D call TRBD2 (5 bases). Germline assignment: CDR1 SGHTA and CDR2 FQGNSA. The CDR3 length is 15 residues. V was cut by 5 bases and J by 6 bases, with 17 bases left in between.